The 25 T cell receptor beta chains reported below all come from one sample, sequenced in a study of early T cells in non-severe SARS-CoV-2 infection. TCRdb reanalysed the 5' RACE reads using MiXCR and keeps one entry per CDR3 protein. The data hold about 99,000 distinct CDR3 sequences, with roughly 15% observed a single time. Sequencing input: whole blood. All receptors come from an adult who was a healthcare worker with PCR-confirmed SARS-CoV-2 infection or an uninfected control (not recorded which).

This clonotype was detected a few times. The chain joins TRBV25-1 to TRBJ2-7; D is unclear. The germline V gene has CDR1 MGHDK and CDR2 SYGVNS. Trimming removed 7 bases at V and 0 bases at J, with 10 bases between. The CDR3 extends over 13 amino acids. The CDR3 loop is CASTPSLSYEQYF. CDR3 sequence (DNA): TGTGCCAGCACCCCGAGTCTCTCCTACGAGCAGTACTTC.

This chain uses TRBV29-1 with TRBJ2-1, with 9 bases fitting TRBD1. The CDR3 has 14 residues. The V gene end was trimmed by 6 bases and the J gene end by 6 bases; junction bases not matched to a gene: 9. Per the germline V gene, CDR1 is SQVTM and CDR2 is ANQGSEA. The CDR3 coding sequence is TGCAGCGTCGCGGGACAGGGAGTGGGCAATGAGCAGTTCTTC. The encoded protein is CSVAGQGVGNEQFF.

The table lists this clonotype with many counts. The chain carries TRBV7-2 and TRBJ2-3; a weak D match, TRBD1 (6 bases). The V gene's germline CDR1 is SGHTA and CDR2 FQGNSA. Trimming cost V 6 bases and J 0 bases, with 10 bases left between them. The length of the CDR3 is 14 residues. Here the CDR3 DNA reads TGTGCCAGCAGACGGACAGTTAGCACAGATACGCAGTATTTT. As protein: CASRRTVSTDTQYF.

This chain uses TRBV10-3 with TRBJ2-1; 8 bases align to TRBD2. V gave up 3 bases and J gave up 6 bases; unmatched junction bases: 4. Germline CDR1 and CDR2: ENHRY and SYGVKD. The CDR3 has 14 amino acids. The CDR3 region has the DNA TGTGCCATCAGTGAAGGAGCGGGGGCCAATGAGCAGTTCTTC. Translation gives CAISEGAGANEQFF.

The rearrangement links TRBV29-1 to TRBJ2-1, with 11 bases aligning to TRBD2. Trimming at V came to 4 bases and at J to 5 bases, leaving 19 bases not matched to a gene. The CDR3 totals 19 residues. CDR1 and CDR2 (germline): SQVTM, ANQGSEA. DNA for the CDR3: TGCAGCGTTGGGCTCCGGCGCCGAGGGGGACTAGCGGTAAACAATGAGCAGTTCTTC. Its protein product is CSVGLRRRGGLAVNNEQFF.

This clonotype was counted between two and nine times. V usage is TRBV18 and J usage is TRBJ1-5, with 9 bases fitting TRBD1. Germline V gene sequence: CDR1 KGHSH, CDR2 LQKENI. V trimming: 3 bases; J trimming: 6 bases; junction bases outside the gene matches: 6. The CDR3 has 15 amino acids. The CDR3 coding sequence is TGTGCCAGCTCACCCAGAGGACAGGGGTCTCAGCCCCAGCATTTT. It codes for CASSPRGQGSQPQHF.

This chain links TRBV20-1 with TRBJ1-1; D not resolved. CDR1 and CDR2 (germline): DFQATT, SNEGSKA (reference sequence). CDR3 length: 12 residues. V dropped 6 bases and J dropped 1 base, with 9 bases sitting between them. In DNA form, the CDR3 reads TGCAGTGCAACACACCCGAACACTGAAGCTTTCTTT. Translating it yields CSATHPNTEAFF.

This clonotype was recorded a few times. The J gene is TRBJ2-1, the V gene TRBV19; D possibly corresponds to TRBD2 (5 bases). The ends were cut back, 4 bases at V and 2 bases at J, with 9 bases in the middle. Germline loops: CDR1 LNHDA, CDR2 SQIVND (reference sequence). This CDR3 comprises 14 residues. CDR3 amino acids: CASSTSRTYNEQFF. The CDR3 nucleotides are TGTGCCAGTAGTACTAGCCGAACCTACAATGAGCAGTTCTTC.

This clonotype was observed once. The CDR3 does not end in the conserved phenylalanine or tryptophan, so this is likely a read error. The rearrangement uses TRBV7-9 and TRBJ2-1; D uncertain. Germline CDR1 is SEHNR and CDR2 is FQNEAQ (reference sequence). The V end lost 1 base, the J end lost 10 bases, and 8 bases lay between the germline ends. CDR3 length: 12 amino acids. The CDR3 spells CASSLVGGEQFS. The CDR3 DNA is TGTGCCAGCAGCTTAGTGGGCGGCGAGCAGTTCTCC.

Of note for this clonotype: Given the absence of the conserved phenylalanine or tryptophan at the CDR3 end, a read error is likely. The rearrangement uses TRBV6-5 and TRBJ2-2; 8 positions match TRBD2. CDR1 and CDR2 from the germline V gene are MNHEY and SVGAGI. The length of the CDR3 is 16 residues. J gave up 6 bases and V 0 bases, and 6 bases lay outside the gene matches. CDR3 residues: CASSYSSGLDAGELFL. For the CDR3, the DNA is TGTGCCAGCAGTTACTCGTCGGGACTAGACGCCGGGGAGCTGTTTCTT.

The chain uses TRBV7-2 and TRBJ1-1; 8 bases align to TRBD1. V trimming: 1 base; J trimming: 11 bases; junction bases outside the gene matches: 3. Germline V CDR1 and CDR2: SGHTA, FQGNSA. The CDR3 covers 12 residues. The CDR3 is CASSLDRGRAFF. CDR3 bases: TGTGCCAGCAGCTTAGACAGGGGGAGGGCTTTCTTT. The full variable domain, with the rest looked up from reference TRBV7-2 and TRBJ1-1, is GAGVSQSPSNKVTEKGKDVELRCDPISGHTALYWYRQSLGQGLEFLIYFQGNSAPDKSGLPSDRFSAERTGGSVSTLTIQRTQQEDSAVYLCASSLDRGRAFFGQGTRLTVV.

This clonotype appeared a few times. The chain carries TRBV29-1 and TRBJ2-5, with TRBD2 as a possible D gene (5 bases). In germline, CDR1 is SQVTM, CDR2 ANQGSEA. V lost 0 bases and J lost 1, with 18 bases in between. CDR3 size: 17 residues. The CDR3 protein is CSVEDLQDSNLQETQYF. Written as DNA, the CDR3 is TGCAGCGTTGAAGATCTTCAGGACTCCAACCTCCAAGAGACCCAGTACTTC.

This clonotype was recorded a few times. CDR3 region: CSANVYTSGSFSYEQYF. Here the CDR3 DNA reads TGCAGCGCTAACGTTTACACGAGCGGGAGTTTCAGCTACGAGCAGTACTTC. The rearrangement joins TRBV29-1 to TRBJ2-7; TRBD2 matches 8 bases. V shed 7 bases and J 3 bases; nucleotides not matched to a gene: 20. The germline CDR1 and CDR2 sequences are SQVTM and ANQGSEA. The CDR3 covers 17 residues.

This clonotype was observed a handful of times. In nucleotides, the CDR3 is TGTGCCAGCAGCCCCCTTGCGGGAGGCCCAACAAACATTCAGTACTTC. Its translation: CASSPLAGGPTNIQYF. This chain uses TRBV3-1 with TRBJ2-4; 8 bases match TRBD2. The CDR3 sequence is 16 residues long. CDR1 and CDR2 from the germline V gene are LGHDT and YNNKEL (reference sequence). V shed 4 bases and J 6 bases; nucleotides not matched to a gene: 11.

The chain carries TRBV27 and TRBJ2-1, with 9 bases lining up with TRBD2. CDR1 and CDR2 (germline): MNHEY, SMNVEV (reference sequence). V was pared by 7 bases and J by 1 base, with 2 bases of the junction left unmatched. The CDR3 runs 14 residues. CDR3 nucleotide sequence: TGTGCCAGCACCCTAGCGGGGTCCTACAATGAGCAGTTCTTC. Its translation: CASTLAGSYNEQFF.

The chain is built from TRBV25-1 and TRBJ2-3; the D gene is possibly TRBD1 (6 bases). The CDR3 runs 14 residues. V dropped 7 bases and J dropped 6 bases, with 17 bases sitting between them. The V gene's germline CDR1 is MGHDK and CDR2 SYGVNS. The CDR3 region is CASTRQEDDDTQYF. In DNA form, the CDR3 reads TGTGCCAGCACTAGACAGGAGGACGACGATACGCAGTATTTT.

The chain carries TRBV29-1 and TRBJ2-7; perhaps TRBD1 as D (6 bases). Trimming removed 6 bases at V and 2 bases at J, with 8 bases between. From germline, CDR1 is SQVTM and CDR2 ANQGSEA. The CDR3 consists of 11 residues. The CDR3 region is CSVAGAYEQYF. DNA of the CDR3: TGCAGCGTGGCAGGGGCCTACGAGCAGTACTTC.

This clonotype was observed a handful of times. The chain combines TRBV5-1 with TRBJ2-2; D not resolved. This CDR3 comprises 15 residues. Germline V gives CDR1 SGHRS, CDR2 YFSETQ. Trimming cost V 2 bases and J 6 bases, with 14 bases left between them. The CDR3: CASSFRGIVPGELFF. The CDR3 region has the DNA TGCGCCAGCAGCTTTCGCGGTATCGTCCCCGGGGAGCTGTTTTTT.

The table lists this clonotype with a few counts. V is TRBV6-2 or TRBV6-3 and J is TRBJ1-1; D is possibly TRBD1 (5 bases). Germline-derived CDR1 and CDR2 are MNHEY and SVGEGT. This CDR3 is built from 16 residues. V lost 0 bases, J lost 6 bases, and 17 bases lay in between. Here the CDR3 reads CASSYSRGSPGAEAFF. The CDR3 coding sequence is TGTGCCAGCAGTTACTCGAGGGGTTCCCCCGGGGCTGAAGCTTTCTTT.

This chain connects TRBV29-1 to TRBJ1-1; D gene ambiguous. CDR1 is SQVTM, CDR2 ANQGSEA, per germline. This CDR3 is 12 amino acids long. V was cut by 7 bases and J by 0 bases, with 9 bases left in between. CDR3 bases: TGCAGCGCGAGGTGGATGAACACTGAAGCTTTCTTT. It translates to CSARWMNTEAFF.

In this sample, this clonotype turned up many times. V gene TRBV6-5 combines with J gene TRBJ1-1; 9 bases agree with TRBD1. The germline gives CDR1 MNHEY, CDR2 SVGAGI. Trimming removed 3 bases from V and 2 bases from J; junction bases left unmatched: 4. The length of the CDR3 is 15 residues. The CDR3 bases are TGTGCCAGCAGTTATTCGGGACAGGGCAACACTGAAGCTTTCTTT. Translation gives CASSYSGQGNTEAFF.

This rearrangement joins TRBV7-9 to TRBJ2-3, with D hard to call. The V end was cut by 0 bases, the J end by 6 bases, with 10 bases between. CDR3 size: 14 residues. Germline values: CDR1 SEHNR, CDR2 FQNEAQ (reference sequence). CDR3 amino acids: CASSLAGGSDTQYF. For the CDR3, the DNA is TGTGCCAGCAGCTTAGCTGGTGGGTCGGATACGCAGTATTTT.

This clonotype showed up just a few times. The genes are TRBV7-6 and TRBJ2-7; weak D call: TRBD1 (6 bases). Between the trimmed V and J ends, which lost 5 bases and 0 bases, there was a span of 11 bases. The germline gives CDR1 SGHVS, CDR2 FNYEAQ. The CDR3 has 14 amino acids. CDR3 loop: CASSQGLNSYEQYF. The CDR3 DNA sequence: TGTGCCAGCAGCCAGGGGTTGAACTCCTACGAGCAGTACTTC.

This clonotype appeared a few times. V usage is TRBV15 and J usage is TRBJ2-1; D uncertain. The V and J ends lost 0 bases and 5 bases respectively, with 5 bases between them. CDR1 is LNHNV, CDR2 YYDKDF, per germline (reference sequence). CDR3 size: 13 residues. The CDR3 protein is CATSRDTHNEQFF. CDR3 DNA sequence: TGTGCCACCAGCAGAGATACCCACAATGAGCAGTTCTTC.

The chain is built from TRBV12-3 or TRBV12-4 and TRBJ2-1; no clear D gene. The V gene lost 3 bases and the J gene lost 2 bases, with 14 bases spanning the gap. The CDR3 is 16 residues long. The CDR3 DNA follows: TGTGCCAGCAGTTTGATGCTTAGAGTAACCTACAATGAGCAGTTCTTC. Protein: CASSLMLRVTYNEQFF.